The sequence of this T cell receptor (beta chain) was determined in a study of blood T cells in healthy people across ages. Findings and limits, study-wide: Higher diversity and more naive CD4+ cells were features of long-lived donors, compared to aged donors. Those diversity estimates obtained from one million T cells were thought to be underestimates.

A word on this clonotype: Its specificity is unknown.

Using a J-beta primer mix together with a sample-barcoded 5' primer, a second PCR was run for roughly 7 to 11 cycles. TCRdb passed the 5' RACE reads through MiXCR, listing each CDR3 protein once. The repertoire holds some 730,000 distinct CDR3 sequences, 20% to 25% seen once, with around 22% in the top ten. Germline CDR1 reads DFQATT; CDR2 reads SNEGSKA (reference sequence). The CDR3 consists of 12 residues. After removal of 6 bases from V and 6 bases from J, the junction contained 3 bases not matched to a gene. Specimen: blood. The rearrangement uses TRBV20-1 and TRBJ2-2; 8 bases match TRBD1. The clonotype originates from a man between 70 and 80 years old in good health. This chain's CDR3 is CSAQGAAGELFF. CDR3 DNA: TGCAGTGCCCAGGGGGCAGCCGGGGAGCTGTTTTTT.